The clone carrying this T cell receptor (beta chain) has ten or more counts. Its antigen is currently unknown. This sample is drawn from a study of Graves' ophthalmopathy and Graves' hyperthyroidism. Amplification from RNA transcripts yielded the TCR beta CDR3 regions. An opening RT-PCR round employed HTBI primers and preceded a second-round multiplex PCR. One entry per CDR3 protein, called by TCRdb with MiXCR from the multiplex PCR reads. Here the sample spans 450,000 or so distinct CDR3 sequences, 13% to 15% being singletons. The CDR3 runs to 13 residues. V lost 6 bases and J lost 4, with 15 bases in between. CDR1 is DFQATT and CDR2 is SNEGSKA in the germline V gene (reference sequence). Study results and caveats: Most expanded clonotypes in thyroid above 0.001 frequency also showed up in blood.

The sample taken for sequencing was blood. The source is a woman in her thirties with Graves' ophthalmopathy. V and J are TRBV20-1 and TRBJ1-1, with D possibly TRBD1 on 5 matching bases. The CDR3 here is CSAWDYWSTEAFF. DNA for the CDR3: TGCAGTGCCTGGGACTATTGGAGCACTGAAGCTTTCTTT.